This T cell receptor (beta chain) was identified during a study of cytomegalovirus exposure and HLA in healthy donors (dated by TCRdb to about 2017). With regard to the full study: A later analysis indicated that the roughly 120 validation repertoires were generated on the platform also employed for the 666 repertoires of the first cohort. The study aimed to test whether cataloging public T cell receptors could reveal signatures of past pathogen exposure. Besides the first cohort of roughly 700 subjects, a separate validation cohort made up of 120 different subjects was used. The study combined high-throughput TCR immunosequencing, statistical association of individual TCRs with disease status, and machine learning to predict cytomegalovirus infection status. The paper's findings and limits, for the study overall: Of the cluster scores, 94% were above 0 in a later analysis, which found that TCRs clustered in the first cohort also tended to co-occur in the 120 or so validation repertoires. The validation cohort had no HLA typing available for a later analysis, so co-occurrence within that cohort was assessed over all 120 repertoires. The classifier was reported to diagnose cytomegalovirus status with high specificity and sensitivity in both the original cohort and the validation cohort. While some public TCRs were present in many individuals, most TCR sequences turned up only very rarely across donors. A few of the identified cytomegalovirus-associated TCR beta chains were confirmed in vitro to be specific for cytomegalovirus antigens. According to the authors, the approach could potentially be generalized to other disease states and immunological phenotypes. The study listed 150 to 200 TCR beta chains as associated with cytomegalovirus.

Library preparation was by the immunoSEQ multiplex PCR assay. The original pipeline was this. To diagnose cytomegalovirus status from the catalog of TCR beta chain sequences, a statistical classification framework was built. This is the immuneACCESS table as TCRdb keeps it, with only in-frame sequences that have V and J called. A part of the clones is gone; compared with another copy, unresolved V genes explain less than half, and the rest is unexplained. V and J calls and clone size are copied from that table; D and trimming were computed from the DNA. Within this sample are 120,000 or so clones, with more than 75% of them counted one time only. About 2% of the sample is in the top ten clones. Details on this clone: The antigen this receptor binds is unknown. The record has no base qualities; no much larger clone is one base away.

The donors belonged to the validation cohort of under 150 subjects, which was separate from the 666-subject first cohort. From the cysteine through the phenylalanine, the CDR3 covers 16 amino acids. CDR3 DNA only is kept here, 48 bases in frame from base 1. V lost 5 bases and J lost 8 bases, and the count of bases not matched to a germline gene is 14. The germline V gene supplies CDR1 SGHAT and CDR2 FQNNGV. The receptor was isolated from a woman between 25 and 40 years old in good health and CMV-seronegative. Recombination joined TRBV11-2 with TRBJ2-1; 8 central nucleotides agree with TRBD2. What was sequenced was PBMCs. The CDR3: CASSPLAGWGIDEQFF. The nucleotide sequence is given as TGTGCCAGCAGCCCTTTAGCGGGGTGGGGAATCGATGAGCAGTTCTTC.